These 11 T cell receptor beta chains share one sample of origin, sequenced in a study of blood T cell repertoires in COVID-19. Sequencing was performed with immunoSEQ multiplex PCR; in TCRdb, only in-frame clones are kept and a portion is missing. The data contain roughly 190,000 clones, approximately 80% of them singletons. Specimen: peripheral blood. The receptors were gathered from a man in his 60s with acute or convalescent COVID-19.

This sequence joins TRBV4-1 and TRBJ2-7, with unresolved D. The CDR3 covers 12 residues. Germline CDR1 MGHRA, CDR2 YSYEKL. Between the trimmed V and J ends, which lost 1 base and 7 bases, there was a span of 8 bases. CDR3 protein: CASSQAEREQYF. CDR3 DNA: TGCGCCAGCAGCCAAGCTGAGAGGGAGCAGTACTTC.

This clone was seen only once. This chain links TRBV14 with TRBJ2-3; D is ambiguous. The CDR3 is made up of 13 amino acids. V gave up 2 bases and J gave up 3 bases, with 6 bases separating them. Germline V gene data show CDR1 as SGHDN and CDR2 as FVKESK. The CDR3 spells CASSQISTDTQYF. The CDR3 nucleotides read TGTGCCAGCAGCCAAATTTCGACAGATACGCAGTATTTT.

This clone was detected only once. This chain joins TRBV7-9 and TRBJ1-2, with D unclear. The V end lost 1 base, the J end lost 0 bases, and 9 bases lay between the germline ends. Per germline, CDR1 SEHNR and CDR2 FQNEAQ (reference sequence). There are 15 residues in the CDR3. Written as DNA, the CDR3 is TGTGCCAGCAGCTTAGTTCCAGATTCTAACTATGGCTACACCTTC. Translated, it gives CASSLVPDSNYGYTF. Supplemented by reference TRBV7-9 and TRBJ1-2, the full variable domain reads DTGVSQNPRHKITKRGQNVTFRCDPISEHNRLYWYRQTLGQGPEFLTYFQNEAQLEKSRLLSDRFSAERPKGSFSTLEIQRTEQGDSAMYLCASSLVPDSNYGYTFGSGTRLTVV.

The CDR3 region has the DNA TGTGCCAGCAGCTTGGATCCAGGGCATTCAGCCTACGAGCAGTACTTC. This gives the protein CASSLDPGHSAYEQYF. The V call is TRBV5-5, the J call TRBJ2-7; maybe TRBD1 (5 bases). The CDR3 has 16 amino acids. Trimming took 0 bases from V and 2 from J, leaving 15 bases between them. Germline assignment: CDR1 SGHKS and CDR2 YYEKEE (reference sequence).

The rearrangement joins TRBV5-4 to TRBJ2-7; 14 bases map to TRBD2. The J segment lost 5 bases and the V segment lost 1 base, leaving 14 bases of the junction unmatched. The germline V gene encodes CDR1 SGHNT and CDR2 YYREEE (reference sequence). This CDR3 has 19 residues. This CDR3 is CASSLRRPLTSGREDEQYF. The CDR3 DNA reads TGTGCCAGCAGCTTGAGGCGGCCACTGACTAGCGGGAGGGAGGACGAGCAGTACTTC.

V usage is TRBV24-1 and J usage is TRBJ1-1; TRBD1 is a possible D gene (5 bases). Germline V gene lookup returns CDR1 KGHDR and CDR2 SFDVKD. Trimming shortened V by 5 bases and J by 8 bases, and 23 bases separated the two germline ends. The CDR3 consists of 16 residues. The CDR3 bases are TGTGCCACCAGTGGGGGTAAGAGCCAGATCCGGGGGGAAGCTTTCTTT. Translating gives CATSGGKSQIRGEAFF.

The chain recombines TRBV5-1 with TRBJ2-3, with TRBD2 identical over 10 bases. J lost 3 bases, V lost 2 bases, and 6 bases had no gene match. The CDR3 runs to 16 residues. Germline V gene lookup returns CDR1 SGHRS and CDR2 YFSETQ. This CDR3 reads CASSLYPSGSTDTQYF. CDR3 sequence (DNA): TGCGCCAGCAGCTTATATCCTAGCGGGAGTACAGATACGCAGTATTTT.

The rearrangement uses TRBV14 and TRBJ1-2; a possible D gene is TRBD1 (5 bases). In germline, CDR1 is SGHDN, CDR2 FVKESK. There are 13 residues in the CDR3. Trimming removed 0 bases from V and 4 bases from J, with 6 bases in between. CDR3 sequence reads: CASSQEGLYGYTF. The DNA of the CDR3 is TGTGCCAGCAGCCAAGAGGGGCTCTATGGCTACACCTTC.

The rearrangement uses TRBV19 and TRBJ1-5; 8 bases are shared with TRBD1. Germline V CDR1 and CDR2: LNHDA, SQIVND (reference sequence). V dropped 3 bases and J dropped 4; count of bases not matched to a gene: 5. The CDR3 extends over 15 amino acids. CDR3 coding DNA: TGTGCCAGTAGTATTCGGACAGGGCAAAATCAGCCCCAGCATTTT. It yields the protein CASSIRTGQNQPQHF.

The V and J genes are TRBV4-2 and TRBJ2-1, with a possible D match to TRBD1 (5 bases). Germline assignment: CDR1 LGHNA and CDR2 YNFKEQ. V was shortened by 0 bases and J by 10 bases, with 13 bases between the two germline ends. This CDR3 is built from 14 residues. In nucleotides, the CDR3 is TGTGCCAGCAGCCAAGATAAGGGGTCGGCGGAGCAGTTCTTC. Protein sequence: CASSQDKGSAEQFF.

J is TRBJ1-2 and V is TRBV5-8; 8 nucleotides align to TRBD1. The germline V gene encodes CDR1 SGHTS and CDR2 YDEGEE. With 3 bases clipped from V and 4 bases from J, the junction kept 8 bases outside the gene matches. The CDR3 sequence is 15 residues long. CDR3 residues: CASSSGQGGSYGYTF. The CDR3 bases are TGTGCCAGCAGCTCCGGACAGGGTGGGAGCTATGGCTACACCTTC.